Presented here are 13 T cell receptor beta chains from one specimen sequenced in a study of blood T cells in healthy people across ages. Alongside a J-beta primer mix, a sample-barcoded 5' primer served in a second PCR lasting roughly 7 to 11 cycles. TCRdb reanalysed the 5' RACE reads using MiXCR and keeps one entry per CDR3 protein. This table holds some 1,800,000 distinct CDR3 sequences, about two fifths found once. Input material: blood. The receptors stem from a human donor in good health.

This clonotype has at least ten counts. The chain uses TRBV7-9 and TRBJ1-2; tentatively, D is TRBD1 (5 bases). Germline V gene lookup returns CDR1 SEHNR and CDR2 FQNEAQ (reference sequence). There are 13 residues in the CDR3. The V gene lost 6 bases and the J gene lost 2 bases, with 10 bases spanning the gap. DNA for the CDR3: TGTGCCAGCAGTTCTGCAGGGAACTATGGCTACACCTTC. Protein sequence: CASSSAGNYGYTF.

J is TRBJ1-2 and V is TRBV6-5; 7 bases map to TRBD1. CDR1 is MNHEY and CDR2 is SVGAGI in the germline V gene. This CDR3 has 14 residues. The trim removed 6 bases at V and 3 bases at J, leaving 7 bases unmatched. The CDR3 sequence: CASRDSGTDYGYTF. The CDR3 DNA sequence: TGTGCCAGCAGGGACTCCGGGACAGACTATGGCTACACCTTC.

This clonotype has a handful of counts. This chain connects TRBV7-2 to TRBJ1-4; no definite D call. The V end lost 1 base, the J end lost 7 bases, and 10 bases lay between the germline ends. The CDR3 has 14 amino acids. The germline V gene has CDR1 SGHTA and CDR2 FQGNSA. DNA for the CDR3: TGTGCCAGCAGCTTAGGGTTCTCAGGTGAAAAACTGTTTTTT. Encoded protein: CASSLGFSGEKLFF.

The chain carries TRBV29-1 and TRBJ1-4; no clear D. The V end lost 3 bases, the J end lost 1 base, and 6 bases lay between the germline ends. The length of the CDR3 is 13 residues. Germline assignment: CDR1 SQVTM and CDR2 ANQGSEA. DNA for the CDR3: TGCAGCGTTGAGGCAGGAACTAATGAAAAACTGTTTTTT. Residues: CSVEAGTNEKLFF.

The CDR3 DNA sequence: TGCGCCAGCAGCCAAGGGGGCGCCGAACAGCCCCAGCATTTT. This codes for CASSQGGAEQPQHF. The chain uses TRBV4-1 and TRBJ1-5; TRBD1 might be the D (5 bases). V gave up 1 base and J gave up 7 bases, with 11 bases separating them. This CDR3 region has 14 residues. The V gene's germline CDR1 is MGHRA and CDR2 YSYEKL.

The chain combines TRBV5-1 with TRBJ1-1, with D perhaps matching TRBD1 (6 bases). Per germline, CDR1 SGHRS and CDR2 YFSETQ. V shed 7 bases and J shed 3 bases, with 16 bases lying between them. The CDR3 consists of 14 residues. DNA for the CDR3: TGCGCCAGCTCCCGGGACATGAGAGACACTGAAGCTTTCTTT. It translates to CASSRDMRDTEAFF.

The V and J genes are TRBV15 and TRBJ2-1; 7 bases are shared with TRBD1. V was pared by 1 base and J by 10 bases, with 4 bases of the junction left unmatched. The germline CDR1 and CDR2 sequences are LNHNV and YYDKDF (reference sequence). The CDR3 covers 13 residues. The CDR3 DNA sequence: TGTGCCACCAGCAGAGTTGAGGGGGCGGAGCAGTTCTTC. Residues: CATSRVEGAEQFF. Together with reference TRBV15 and TRBJ2-1, the CDR3 gives the full variable domain: DAMVIQNPRYQVTQFGKPVTLSCSQTLNHNVMYWYQQKSSQAPKLLFHYYDKDFNNEADTPDNFQSRRPNTSFCFLDIRSPGLGDTAMYLCATSRVEGAEQFFGPGTRLTVL.

The chain recombines TRBV29-1 with TRBJ2-7; perhaps TRBD1 as D (5 bases). The CDR3 is 12 residues long. V shed 4 bases and J shed 2 bases, with 9 bases lying between them. Germline CDR1 SQVTM, CDR2 ANQGSEA. DNA for the CDR3: TGCAGCGTTGTGACAGAAACCTACGAGCAGTACTTC. As protein: CSVVTETYEQYF.

This clonotype turned up a few times. The V and J genes are TRBV20-1 and TRBJ1-2, with unresolved D. This CDR3 spans 14 amino acids. Trimming left V 0 bases short and J 4 bases short, with 12 bases between. CDR1 DFQATT and CDR2 SNEGSKA come from the germline V gene (reference sequence). Here the CDR3 reads CSARDPGALYGYTF. The CDR3 coding sequence is TGCAGTGCTAGAGATCCGGGTGCCCTCTATGGCTACACCTTC.

This clonotype showed up just a few times. The chain joins TRBV20-1 to TRBJ2-1; the match to TRBD2 covers 12 bases. This CDR3 spans 13 amino acids. Germline values: CDR1 DFQATT, CDR2 SNEGSKA (reference sequence). J lost 14 bases, V lost 3 bases, and 8 bases had no gene match. The CDR3 loop is CSARGLAGGYKFF. CDR3 DNA: TGCAGTGCTAGGGGGCTAGCGGGGGGGTATAAGTTCTTC.

This clonotype appeared a few times. V is TRBV15 and J is TRBJ2-4, with 7 nucleotides matching TRBD1. The J call may be mistaken, given a closer DNA end match to TRBJ2-7. The CDR3 is 15 amino acids. Per germline, CDR1 LNHNV and CDR2 YYDKDF (reference sequence). CDR3 sequence (DNA): TGTGCCACCAGCGGACCGACCCAGGGGGTTGACGAGCAGTACTTC. Its translation is CATSGPTQGVDEQYF.

This clonotype was seen a single time. The junction departs from germline at one end; a sequencing error may be responsible. V gene TRBV7-6 combines with J gene TRBJ2-4; D possibly corresponds to TRBD1 (6 bases). The better agreement between TRBJ2-7 and the DNA end casts doubt on the J call. CDR3 length equals 12 residues. The germline V gene has CDR1 SGHVS and CDR2 FNYEAQ. The CDR3 DNA sequence: TGTGTCAGCAGCTTAGACAGGCGCGAGCAGTACTTC. Protein: CVSSLDRREQYF.

This clonotype has a single count. The V gene is TRBV20-1, the J gene TRBJ2-3; D gene uncertain. Germline CDR1 and CDR2: DFQATT and SNEGSKA (reference sequence). CDR3 size: 15 residues. V lost 3 bases and J lost 2, with 15 bases in between. The CDR3 region is CSARSFQTLTDTQYF. CDR3 DNA: TGCAGTGCTAGGTCCTTTCAGACACTCACAGATACGCAGTATTTT.